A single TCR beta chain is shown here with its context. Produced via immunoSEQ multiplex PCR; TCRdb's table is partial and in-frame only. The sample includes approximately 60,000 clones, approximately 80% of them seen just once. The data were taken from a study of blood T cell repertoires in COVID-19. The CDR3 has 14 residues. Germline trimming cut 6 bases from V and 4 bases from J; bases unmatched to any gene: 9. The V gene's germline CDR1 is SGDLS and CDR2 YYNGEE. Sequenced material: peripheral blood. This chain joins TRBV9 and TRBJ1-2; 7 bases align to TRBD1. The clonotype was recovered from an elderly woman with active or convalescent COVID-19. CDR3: CASTLTGQAYGYTF. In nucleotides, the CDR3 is TGTGCCAGCACCCTGACAGGGCAGGCCTATGGCTACACCTTC.